This note documents a single T cell receptor beta chain sequence. These data are taken from a study of blood T cell repertoires in COVID-19. Clones were read by immunoSEQ multiplex PCR, and TCRdb kept only the in-frame ones, dropping some. The sample includes about 250,000 clones, more than 75% of them seen just once. The TCR was taken from a middle-aged man who had recovered from COVID-19. The source material was PBMCs or T cells enriched from blood (not recorded which).

CDR3 sequence: CASSSTAPGEQYF. DNA of the CDR3: TGTGCCAGCAGCTCCACGGCGCCGGGCGAGCAGTACTTC. This chain joins TRBV14 and TRBJ2-7; D gene uncertain. Trimming cost V 5 bases and J 6 bases, with 14 bases left between them. The CDR3 is 13 residues long. Germline values: CDR1 SGHDN, CDR2 FVKESK.